Listed below are T cell receptor beta chains from one sample, sequenced in a study of CD8 T cells in ankylosing spondylitis. TCRdb re-derived calls from the 5' RACE reads in MiXCR, one entry per CDR3 protein. This sample carries 300,000 to 350,000 distinct CDR3 sequences, under 15% of them seen once, and the ten largest clones take approximately 0.99%. The sample comprised blood, either unsorted or a sorted T cell fraction (not recorded which). All receptors come from a male donor with ankylosing spondylitis or in good health (not recorded which). CDR3s include the opening cysteine and the closing phenylalanine or tryptophan. D genes are given only for firm matches. For some rows the clone size is stated as once, few or many, or as a class when expanded; others skip it.

len | j_gene | v_gene | d_gene | abundance | CDR3aa | CDR3nt
12 | TRBJ2-1 | TRBV10-2 | TRBD2 | few | CASSDPLAVQFF | TGCGCCAGCAGTGACCCTCTAGCGGTCCAGTTCTTC
16 | TRBJ2-2 | TRBV5-1 | - | - | CASKKEGGLRTGELFF | TGCGCCAGCAAAAAGGAGGGGGGACTGAGGACCGGGGAGCTGTTTTTT
14 | TRBJ2-5 | TRBV12-3/TRBV12-4 | TRBD1 | many | CASSSWTGQETQYF | TGTGCCAGCAGTTCCTGGACAGGTCAAGAGACCCAGTACTTC
15 | TRBJ1-2 | TRBV29-1 | TRBD1 | - | CSVEDPGQGDYGYTF | TGCAGCGTTGAAGATCCCGGACAGGGGGACTATGGCTACACCTTC
14 | TRBJ2-3 | TRBV18 | - | few | CASSPPSRADTQYF | TGTGCCAGCTCACCACCATCTAGAGCAGATACGCAGTATTTT
11 | TRBJ2-7 | TRBV12-3/TRBV12-4 | - | many | CASSLVTEQYF | TGTGCCAGCAGTTTAGTTACCGAGCAGTACTTC
15 | TRBJ1-1 | TRBV27 | - | few | CASSLSAGVNTEAFF | TGTGCCAGCAGTTTATCTGCAGGAGTGAACACTGAAGCTTTCTTT
17 | TRBJ1-2 | TRBV4-1 | - | many | CASSQDSSRTDFRGYTF | TGCGCCAGCAGCCAAGATAGCAGTCGGACAGATTTTCGTGGCTACACCTTC
14 | TRBJ2-2 | TRBV12-3/TRBV12-4 | - | many | CASIRGGVSGELFF | TGTGCCAGCATCCGAGGCGGAGTGTCCGGGGAGCTGTTTTTT
16 | TRBJ2-1 | TRBV7-8 | - | many | CATIITGYGSYNEQFF | TGTGCCACAATTATTACAGGGTATGGTTCGTACAATGAGCAGTTCTTC
15 | TRBJ1-1 | TRBV12-3/TRBV12-4 | TRBD1 | - | CASIPRGRGQTEAFF | TGTGCCAGCATCCCGAGGGGCAGGGGGCAAACTGAAGCTTTCTTT
15 | TRBJ1-3 | TRBV18 | TRBD1 | many | CASLPGQVSGNTIYF | TGTGCCAGCTTACCGGGACAGGTCTCTGGAAACACCATATATTTT
12 | TRBJ2-3 | TRBV3-1 | TRBD2 | few | CAAGGLTDTQYF | TGTGCCGCGGGGGGCCTAACAGATACGCAGTATTTT
14 | TRBJ2-3 | TRBV6-5 | - | many | CASSYGRPPDTQYF | TGTGCCAGCAGTTACGGCCGGCCTCCAGATACGCAGTATTTT
18 | TRBJ2-1 | TRBV11-2 | TRBD2 | few | CASSSIRTSGGAYNEQFF | TGTGCCAGCAGCTCAATCCGGACTAGCGGGGGAGCCTACAATGAGCAGTTCTTC
14 | TRBJ2-7 | TRBV29-1 | TRBD1 | - | CSVHTGGTSYEQYF | TGCAGCGTTCACACAGGGGGGACCTCCTACGAGCAGTACTTC
14 | TRBJ1-5 | TRBV5-5 | TRBD1 | few | CASSSLTGGQPQHF | TGTGCCAGCAGCTCCCTCACAGGGGGCCAGCCCCAGCATTTT
16 | TRBJ1-2 | TRBV12-3/TRBV12-4 | TRBD1 | many | CASSYSGTGYHYGYTF | TGTGCCAGCAGTTACTCCGGGACAGGGTATCACTATGGCTACACCTTC
16 | TRBJ2-7 | TRBV10-3 | TRBD1 | few | CATWGGQGQSSYEQYF | TGTGCCACTTGGGGGGGACAGGGGCAGAGCTCCTACGAGCAGTACTTC
17 | TRBJ2-1 | TRBV10-3 | - | few | CAISEWDLRVGPNEQFF | TGTGCCATCAGTGAGTGGGACCTCCGGGTGGGTCCGAATGAGCAGTTCTTC
13 | TRBJ2-5 | TRBV29-1 | - | - | CSVQRGFQETQYF | TGCAGCGTTCAACGGGGATTCCAAGAGACCCAGTACTTC
14 | TRBJ2-2 | TRBV27 | - | - | CASSLQDDIGELFF | TGTGCCAGCAGCCTCCAAGACGATATCGGGGAGCTGTTTTTT
14 | TRBJ1-6 | TRBV6-5 | - | - | CASSYSTGNSPLHF | TGTGCCAGCAGTTACTCGACGGGGAATTCACCCCTCCACTTT
14 | TRBJ2-3 | TRBV6-5 | - | few | CASSYGDRTDTQYF | TGTGCCAGCAGTTACGGAGACAGAACAGATACGCAGTATTTT
14 | TRBJ2-7 | TRBV5-5 | - | few | CASSRDTSYYEQYF | TGTGCCAGCAGCCGGGACACCTCATACTACGAGCAGTACTTC
15 | TRBJ2-3 | TRBV6-1 | TRBD2 | - | CASTNGEGEADTQYF | TGTGCCAGCACAAATGGGGAGGGAGAGGCAGATACGCAGTATTTT
17 | TRBJ2-3 | TRBV2 | TRBD2 | - | CASRTTSGGGGTDTQYF | TGTGCCAGCAGGACAACTAGCGGGGGGGGAGGCACAGATACGCAGTATTTT
12 | TRBJ2-7 | TRBV7-9 | - | few | CASSLFGSLEYF | TGTGCCAGCAGCTTATTTGGGTCCCTCGAGTACTTC
16 | TRBJ1-2 | TRBV3-1 | - | few | CASSPVIKGSNYGYTF | TGTGCCAGCAGCCCAGTGATAAAGGGGTCGAACTATGGCTACACCTTC
15 | TRBJ1-6 | TRBV20-1 | - | - | CSARGRGGDNSPLHF | TGCAGTGCTAGAGGCCGGGGAGGGGATAATTCACCCCTCCACTTT
14 | TRBJ1-4 | TRBV25-1 | - | - | CASRKWGSGEKLFF | TGTGCCAGCAGAAAGTGGGGTAGTGGGGAAAAACTGTTTTTT
14 | TRBJ1-2 | TRBV6-5 | - | - | CASSYSSGGSGYTF | TGTGCCAGCAGTTACTCAAGTGGGGGTAGTGGCTACACCTTC
11 | TRBJ2-1 | TRBV2 | - | - | CASIRKDEQFF | TGTGCCAGCATCCGCAAGGATGAGCAGTTCTTC
15 | TRBJ1-6 | TRBV27 | - | few | CASSPRQSYNSPLHF | TGTGCCAGCAGTCCCCGACAGAGCTATAATTCACCCCTCCACTTT
12 | TRBJ1-1 | TRBV20-1 | - | - | CSASFSGTEAFF | TGCAGTGCTTCGTTTTCGGGCACTGAAGCTTTCTTT
13 | TRBJ1-1 | TRBV13 | - | - | CASSLDRWTEAFF | TGTGCCAGCAGCTTAGATCGGTGGACTGAAGCTTTCTTT
15 | TRBJ2-1 | TRBV12-3/TRBV12-4 | TRBD1 | - | CASKGGGTGFNEQFF | TGTGCCAGCAAAGGGGGCGGGACAGGGTTCAATGAGCAGTTCTTC
13 | TRBJ2-5 | TRBV4-2 | - | few | CASSQDRQETQYF | TGTGCCAGCAGCCAAGATAGACAAGAGACCCAGTACTTC
12 | TRBJ1-2 | TRBV5-1 | - | - | CASSFGSDGYTF | TGCGCCAGCAGCTTTGGCAGTGATGGCTACACCTTC
11 | TRBJ2-1 | TRBV2 | - | - | CASTRGSEQFF | TGTGCCAGCACCCGAGGAAGTGAGCAGTTCTTC
12 | TRBJ2-5 | TRBV29-1 | - | - | CSVVSPGETQYF | TGCAGCGTTGTCTCCCCGGGAGAGACCCAGTACTTC
15 | TRBJ2-1 | TRBV6-1 | - | few | CASTPVTYVNLEQFF | TGTGCCAGCACTCCCGTGACTTACGTGAATCTTGAGCAGTTCTTC
15 | TRBJ1-3 | TRBV12-3/TRBV12-4 | - | many | CASTPGSLSGNTIYF | TGTGCCAGCACCCCCGGATCGCTCTCTGGAAACACCATATATTTT